These T cell receptor beta chains were read from a single sample in a study of shared T cell receptors in the human thymus. Sequencing was performed with immunoSEQ multiplex PCR; in TCRdb, only in-frame clones are kept and a portion is missing. The sample shows 700,000 or so clones, approximately 85% of them seen only once. This sample also appeared in a second study, on human thymus T cells.

Sequencing was performed on thymocytes. The receptors originated from a girl less than two years old with a congenital heart defect. Both conserved end residues are part of each CDR3. A D gene is named only where the DNA matches it firmly. Only some rows state a clone size, as once, few, many or a class for expanded clones.

v_call	clone_size	d_call	j_call	cdr3_nt	cdr3_aa
TRBV6-4	once	TRBD1	TRBJ2-7	TGTGCCAGCAGTGACACTCGAACGCCTTACAGGGGGGAACACTACGAGCAGTACTTC	CASSDTRTPYRGEHYEQYF
TRBV28	NA	TRBD2	TRBJ2-5	TGTGCCAGCAGTTCCCTCGGGACTAGCGACGAGACCCAGTACTTC	CASSSLGTSDETQYF
TRBV6-1	NA	NA	TRBJ2-6	TGTGCCAGCAGGGATACAGGGTCTGGGGCCAACGTCCTGACTTTC	CASRDTGSGANVLTF
TRBV4-1	NA	NA	TRBJ2-2	TGCGCCAGCAGGGATACCGGGACACGGAACACCGGGGAGCTGTTTTTT	CASRDTGTRNTGELFF
TRBV18	NA	NA	TRBJ1-4	TGTGCCAGCTCATCGGTTGACAGGCATAATGAAAAACTGTTTTTT	CASSSVDRHNEKLFF
TRBV16	NA	NA	TRBJ1-2	TGTGCCAGCAGCCCGCTCACGGGGGGTAACTATGGCTACACCTTC	CASSPLTGGNYGYTF
TRBV19	NA	NA	TRBJ1-1	TGTGCCAGTAGTATCGGGGAACCGGGCACTGAAGCTTTCTTT	CASSIGEPGTEAFF
TRBV21-1	NA	NA	TRBJ1-5	TGTGCCAGCAGCCCTCTAATAAGACAGCTAGATAGCAATCAGCCCCAGCATTTT	CASSPLIRQLDSNQPQHF
TRBV5-4	NA	NA	TRBJ1-6	TGTGCCAGCAGCCAAGATGGAGGGATTCATTCACCCCTCCACTTT	CASSQDGGIHSPLHF
TRBV7-2	NA	TRBD1	TRBJ2-1	TGTGCCAGCAGCGGTACCGGGACAGGCTCCTACAATGAGCAGTTCTTC	CASSGTGTGSYNEQFF
TRBV5-6	few	TRBD2	TRBJ2-7	TGTGCCAGCAGGAAGAAGGGGCGGGGGGGCTCCTACGAGCAGTACTTC	CASRKKGRGGSYEQYF
TRBV9	NA	NA	TRBJ1-2	TGTGCCAGCAGCGTAGATGTATTAGCGGACACTAACTATGGCTACACCTTC	CASSVDVLADTNYGYTF
TRBV13	NA	TRBD2	TRBJ2-7	TGTGCCAGCAGCTTTGGACCCCGTAACACAGGCGGGGGGCCCCCGGACGAGCAGTACTTC	CASSFGPRNTGGGPPDEQYF
TRBV2	NA	TRBD1	TRBJ1-1	TGTGCCAGCAGTGAGGACAGGGGGCAGGACACTGAAGCTTTCTTT	CASSEDRGQDTEAFF
TRBV25-1	once	TRBD1	TRBJ1-3	TGTGCCAGCAGTGAATTGGTGCCAGGTGACAGGGGAGGAAACACCATATATTTT	CASSELVPGDRGGNTIYF
TRBV19	once	NA	TRBJ1-1	TGTGCCAGTAAAGGTAAGGGAGGCACTGAAGCTTTCTTT	CASKGKGGTEAFF